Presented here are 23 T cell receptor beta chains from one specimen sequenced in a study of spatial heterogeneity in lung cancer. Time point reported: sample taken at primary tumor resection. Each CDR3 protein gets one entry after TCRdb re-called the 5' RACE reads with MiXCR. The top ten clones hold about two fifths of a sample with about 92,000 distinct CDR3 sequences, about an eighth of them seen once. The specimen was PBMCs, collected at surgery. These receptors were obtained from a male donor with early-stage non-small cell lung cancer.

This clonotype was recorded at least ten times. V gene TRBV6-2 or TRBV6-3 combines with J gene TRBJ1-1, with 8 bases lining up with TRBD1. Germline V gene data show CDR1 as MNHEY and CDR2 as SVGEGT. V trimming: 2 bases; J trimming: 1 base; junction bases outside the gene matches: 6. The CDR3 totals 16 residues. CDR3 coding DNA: TGTGCCAGCAGTTACCCGGGCAGGGGGCGGAACACTGAAGCTTTCTTT. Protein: CASSYPGRGRNTEAFF.

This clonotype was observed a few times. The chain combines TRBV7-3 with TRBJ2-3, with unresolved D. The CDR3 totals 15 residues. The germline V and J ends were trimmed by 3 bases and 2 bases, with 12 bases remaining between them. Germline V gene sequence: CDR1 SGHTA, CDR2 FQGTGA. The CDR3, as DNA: TGTGCCAGCAGCTTCGGCCTGGTCACCACAGATACGCAGTATTTT. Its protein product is CASSFGLVTTDTQYF.

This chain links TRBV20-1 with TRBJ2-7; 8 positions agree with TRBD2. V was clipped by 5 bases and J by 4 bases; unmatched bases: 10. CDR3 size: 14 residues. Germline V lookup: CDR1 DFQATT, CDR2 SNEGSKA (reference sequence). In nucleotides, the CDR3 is TGCAGTGCTCCTGGGACTAGGAGTCGATACGAGCAGTACTTC. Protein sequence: CSAPGTRSRYEQYF.

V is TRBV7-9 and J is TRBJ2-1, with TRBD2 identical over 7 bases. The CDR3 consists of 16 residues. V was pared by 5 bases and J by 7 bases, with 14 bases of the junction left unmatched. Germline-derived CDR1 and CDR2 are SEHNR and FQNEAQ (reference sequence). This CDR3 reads CASSPPLRLAVNEQFF. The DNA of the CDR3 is TGTGCCAGCAGCCCCCCTCTTCGGCTAGCGGTAAATGAGCAGTTCTTC. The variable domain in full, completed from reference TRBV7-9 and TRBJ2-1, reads DTGVSQNPRHKITKRGQNVTFRCDPISEHNRLYWYRQTLGQGPEFLTYFQNEAQLEKSRLLSDRFSAERPKGSFSTLEIQRTEQGDSAMYLCASSPPLRLAVNEQFFGPGTRLTVL.

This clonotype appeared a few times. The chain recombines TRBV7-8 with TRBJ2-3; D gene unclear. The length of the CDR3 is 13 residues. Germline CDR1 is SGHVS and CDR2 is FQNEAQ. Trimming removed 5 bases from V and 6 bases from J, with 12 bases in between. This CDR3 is CASSPAERDTQYF. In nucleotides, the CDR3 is TGTGCCAGCAGCCCCGCGGAGAGGGATACGCAGTATTTT.

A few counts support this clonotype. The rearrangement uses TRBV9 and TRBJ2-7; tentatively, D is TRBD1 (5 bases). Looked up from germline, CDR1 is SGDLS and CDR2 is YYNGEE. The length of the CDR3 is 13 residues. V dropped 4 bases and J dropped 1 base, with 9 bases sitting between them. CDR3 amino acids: CASSPRVSYEQYF. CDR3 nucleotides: TGTGCCAGCAGCCCCAGGGTTTCCTACGAGCAGTACTTC.

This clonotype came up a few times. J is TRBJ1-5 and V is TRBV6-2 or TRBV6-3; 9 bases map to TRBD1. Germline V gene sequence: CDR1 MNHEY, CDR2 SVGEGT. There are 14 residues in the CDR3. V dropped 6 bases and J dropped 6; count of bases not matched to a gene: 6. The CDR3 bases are TGTGCCAGCAGGCCCACAGGGGGCCTTCAGCCCCAGCATTTT. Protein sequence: CASRPTGGLQPQHF.

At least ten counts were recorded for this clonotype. CDR3 residues: CASSQVGAGSYEQYF. The DNA of the CDR3 is TGTGCCAGCAGCCAAGTCGGAGCAGGGTCCTACGAGCAGTACTTC. The chain has TRBV4-2 and TRBJ2-7, with TRBD1 as a possible D gene (5 bases). V was cut by 1 base and J by 1 base, with 11 bases left in between. CDR3 length: 15 residues. CDR1 LGHNA and CDR2 YNFKEQ come from the germline V gene.

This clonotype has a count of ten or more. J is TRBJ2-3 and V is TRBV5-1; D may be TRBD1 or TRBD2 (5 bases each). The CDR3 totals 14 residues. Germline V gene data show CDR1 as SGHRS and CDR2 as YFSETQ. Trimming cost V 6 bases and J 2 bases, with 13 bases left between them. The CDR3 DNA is TGCGCCAGCACCAGGGACCAAAACACAGATACGCAGTATTTT. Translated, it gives CASTRDQNTDTQYF.

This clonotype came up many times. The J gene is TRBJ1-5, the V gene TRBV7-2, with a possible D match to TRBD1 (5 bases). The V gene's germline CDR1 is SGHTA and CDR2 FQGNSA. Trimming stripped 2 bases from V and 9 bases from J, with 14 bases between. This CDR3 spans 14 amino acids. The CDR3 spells CASSLSGTAGPQHF. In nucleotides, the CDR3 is TGTGCCAGCAGCTTATCCGGGACCGCAGGGCCCCAGCATTTT. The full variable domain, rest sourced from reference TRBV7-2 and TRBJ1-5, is GAGVSQSPSNKVTEKGKDVELRCDPISGHTALYWYRQSLGQGLEFLIYFQGNSAPDKSGLPSDRFSAERTGGSVSTLTIQRTQQEDSAVYLCASSLSGTAGPQHFGDGTRLSIL.

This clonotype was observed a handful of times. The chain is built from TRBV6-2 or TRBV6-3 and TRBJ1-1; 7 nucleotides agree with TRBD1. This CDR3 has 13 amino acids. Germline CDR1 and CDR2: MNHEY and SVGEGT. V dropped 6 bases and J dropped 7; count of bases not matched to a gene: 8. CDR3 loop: CASRSTGEVEAFF. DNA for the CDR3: TGTGCCAGCAGGTCTACAGGGGAAGTTGAAGCTTTCTTT.

The CDR3 spells CASSLTSATNTGELFF. CDR3 in DNA: TGTGCCAGCAGCCTGACTAGCGCCACGAACACCGGGGAGCTGTTTTTT. The V and J genes are TRBV7-2 and TRBJ2-2; 8 nucleotides align to TRBD2. From germline, CDR1 is SGHTA and CDR2 FQGNSA. V shed 5 bases and J 0 bases; nucleotides not matched to a gene: 5. The CDR3 is made up of 16 amino acids.

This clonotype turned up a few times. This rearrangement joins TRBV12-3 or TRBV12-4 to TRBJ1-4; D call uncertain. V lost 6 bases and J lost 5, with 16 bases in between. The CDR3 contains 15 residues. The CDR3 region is CASSTTPALNEKLFF. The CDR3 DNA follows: TGTGCCAGCAGCACCACGCCGGCCCTCAATGAAAAACTGTTTTTT.

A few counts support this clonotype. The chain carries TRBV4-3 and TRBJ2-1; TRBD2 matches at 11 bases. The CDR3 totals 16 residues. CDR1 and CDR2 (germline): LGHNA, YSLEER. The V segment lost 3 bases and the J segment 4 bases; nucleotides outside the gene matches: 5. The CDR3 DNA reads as TGCGCCAGCAGCCAGCCCGGGACTAGCGGATACAATGAGCAGTTCTTC. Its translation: CASSQPGTSGYNEQFF.

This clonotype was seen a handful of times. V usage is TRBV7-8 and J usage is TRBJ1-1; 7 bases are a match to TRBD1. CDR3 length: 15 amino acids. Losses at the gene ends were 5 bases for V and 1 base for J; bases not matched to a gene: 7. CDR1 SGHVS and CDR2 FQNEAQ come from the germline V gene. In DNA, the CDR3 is TGTGCCAGCAGCCCTGAGACAGGGTGGAACACTGAAGCTTTCTTT. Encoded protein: CASSPETGWNTEAFF.

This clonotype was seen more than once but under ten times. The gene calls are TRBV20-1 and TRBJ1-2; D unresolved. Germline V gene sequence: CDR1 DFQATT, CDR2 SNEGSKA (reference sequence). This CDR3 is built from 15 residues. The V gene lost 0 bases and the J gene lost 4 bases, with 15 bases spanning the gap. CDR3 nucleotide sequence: TGCAGTGCTAGAGATTCTCGAACTCCCTTCTATGGCTACACCTTC. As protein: CSARDSRTPFYGYTF.

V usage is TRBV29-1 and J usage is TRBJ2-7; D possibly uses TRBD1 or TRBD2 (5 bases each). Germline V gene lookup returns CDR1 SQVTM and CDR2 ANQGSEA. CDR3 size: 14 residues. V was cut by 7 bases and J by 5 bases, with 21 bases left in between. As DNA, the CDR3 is TGCAGCGCCATAAGGGGACCGCCCCCTAACGAGCAGTACTTC. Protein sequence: CSAIRGPPPNEQYF.

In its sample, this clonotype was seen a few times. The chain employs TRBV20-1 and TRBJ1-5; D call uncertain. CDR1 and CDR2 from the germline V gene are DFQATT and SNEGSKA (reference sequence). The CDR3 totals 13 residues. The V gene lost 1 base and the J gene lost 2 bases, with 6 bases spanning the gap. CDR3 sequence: CSARGPRNQPQHF. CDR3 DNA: TGCAGTGCTAGAGGGCCCCGCAATCAGCCCCAGCATTTT.

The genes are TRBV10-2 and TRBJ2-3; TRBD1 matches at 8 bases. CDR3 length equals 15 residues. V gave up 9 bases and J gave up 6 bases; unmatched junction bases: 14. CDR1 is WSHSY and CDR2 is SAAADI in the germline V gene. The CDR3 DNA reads TGCGCCAGTCTTGGAGGGCAGGGGGCCTTGGATACGCAGTATTTT. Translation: CASLGGQGALDTQYF.

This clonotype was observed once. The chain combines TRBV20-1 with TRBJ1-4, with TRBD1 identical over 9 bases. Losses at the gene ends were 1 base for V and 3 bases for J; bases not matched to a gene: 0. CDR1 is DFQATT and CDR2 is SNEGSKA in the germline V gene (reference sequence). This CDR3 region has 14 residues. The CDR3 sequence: CSARGQGANEKLFF. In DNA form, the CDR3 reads TGCAGTGCTAGAGGACAGGGGGCTAATGAAAAACTGTTTTTT.

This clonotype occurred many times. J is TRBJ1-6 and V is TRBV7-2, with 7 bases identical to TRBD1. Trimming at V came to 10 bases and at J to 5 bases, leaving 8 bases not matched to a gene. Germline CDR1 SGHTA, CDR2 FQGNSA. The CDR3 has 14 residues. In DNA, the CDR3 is TGTGCCACTAACCCTACAGGGGATAATTCACCCCTCCACTTT. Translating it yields CATNPTGDNSPLHF.

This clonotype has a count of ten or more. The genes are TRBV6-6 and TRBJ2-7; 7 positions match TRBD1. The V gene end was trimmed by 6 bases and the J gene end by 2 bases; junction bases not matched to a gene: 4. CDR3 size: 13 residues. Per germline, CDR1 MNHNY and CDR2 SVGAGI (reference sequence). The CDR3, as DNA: TGTGCCAGCAGCTTAGGGACAGCCTACGAGCAGTACTTC. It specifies CASSLGTAYEQYF.

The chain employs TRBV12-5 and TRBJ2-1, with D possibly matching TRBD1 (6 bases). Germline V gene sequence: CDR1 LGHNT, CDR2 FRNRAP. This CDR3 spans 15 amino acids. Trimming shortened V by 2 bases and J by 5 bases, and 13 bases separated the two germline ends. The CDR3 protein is CASGLLRGGNNEQFF. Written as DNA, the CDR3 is TGTGCTAGTGGTTTGTTACGTGGGGGCAACAATGAGCAGTTCTTC.